These T cell receptor beta chains were read from a single sample in a study of low-dose radiotherapy and immunotherapy resistance in tumors. Using its own MiXCR run on the reads, TCRdb lists one record per CDR3 protein. The sample contains tens of thousands of distinct CDR3 sequences, 20% to 25% of which appear only once. The sample was PBMCs, taken after low-dose radiotherapy plus immunotherapy. The source of these receptors is a female donor with ovarian cancer. Each CDR3 is given without its conserved first and last residue.

TRBV6-6 | AVVSPGTGSGELF
TRBV3-1 | ASSPDWAQETQY
TRBV30 | AWSRSYEQY
TRBV6-8 | ASSWTRRETQY
TRBV25-1 | ASSEPETYEQY
TRBV12-3/TRBV12-4 | ASRQTSGPYNEQF
TRBV6-6 | ASSYPETEYQETQY
TRBV5-8 | ASSSFTMSSGSGNEQF
TRBV5-1 | ASSPSRGDNSPLH
TRBV9 | ASSIGGQMPSSGNTIY
TRBV6-2/TRBV6-3 | AGRGTQGDTQY
TRBV9 | ASSVLARTDTQY
TRBV24-1 | ATSGAPNYEQY
TRBV7-9 | ASSLKDGTDTQY
TRBV5-5 | ASSIAASRRDEQF
TRBV28 | ASSLMELSYT
TRBV5-1 | ASSNRQGAGNTIY
TRBV27 | ASSSVGTGRAYEQY
TRBV4-3 | ASSQETGKEQF
TRBV19 | ASSIRARGRETQY
TRBV28 | ASTLTGGYTEAF
TRBV10-3 | AIRRTSGIAADTQY
TRBV7-7 | ASSAGQGSDQY
TRBV27 | ASSANTPHGNSNQPQH
TRBV28 | ASSPGGLDEQY
TRBV6-6 | ASRTGGATYEQY
TRBV29-1 | SVEGREPYNEQF
TRBV6-1 | ASTPNSGYT
TRBV2 | ASTPGQGMNTEAF
TRBV7-3 | ASSLLGTRNTGELF
TRBV6-6 | ASWTSGRAGEQY
TRBV4-1 | ASSQGTGPTGNEQF
TRBV5-1 | ASSLGSLVRQKNTEAF
TRBV6-6 | ASSYGGGQGSIEQY
TRBV4-2 | ASSQDRGSNQPQH
TRBV12-3/TRBV12-4 | ASSPTGRWQPQH
TRBV14 | ASSQVQETQY
TRBV20-1 | SARGAEYSNQPQH
TRBV6-5 | ASSNPRQGPIYNEQF
TRBV28 | ASTSGPSYNEQF
TRBV18 | ASSSRETGRNSPLH
TRBV19 | ASRDRAKNTEAF
TRBV18 | ASSLAGTSGEQY
TRBV30 | AWSVGTATNEKLF
TRBV20-1 | SARGSTGGTDTQY
TRBV7-2 | ASSLGGGGAGNEQF
TRBV6-6 | ASTIRGFGNTIY
TRBV7-8 | ASSLVNSPLH
TRBV20-1 | SADGLAGYEQY
TRBV19 | ASSPRQDEQF
TRBV10-3 | AISPRTSASTDTQY